This T cell receptor (beta chain) comes out of a study of chemoradiotherapy in HPV16-positive cancers. Over chemoradiotherapy, repertoires were sampled more than once. The data were produced by immunoSEQ multiplex PCR, yet TCRdb's version contains in-frame clones alone and is incomplete. The table includes about 3,500 clones, about 88% detected once. This clonotype was obtained from a human donor with HPV-associated anogenital cancer. Material: tumor tissue, obtained from a patient who underwent chemoradiotherapy.

The CDR3 sequence is CASSLAGGSGTGELFF. The CDR3 region has the DNA TGCGCCAGCAGCTTGGCCGGGGGGAGTGGAACCGGGGAGCTGTTTTTT. The chain joins TRBV5-1 to TRBJ2-2, with 7 bases aligning to TRBD2. The CDR3 extends over 16 amino acids. Germline lookup yields CDR1 SGHRS and CDR2 YFSETQ. V shed 0 bases, J shed 5 bases, and the junction held 7 bases outside the gene matches.